This passage covers 16 T cell receptor beta chains from one sample sequenced in a study of blood T cell repertoires in COVID-19. Clones were read by immunoSEQ multiplex PCR, and TCRdb kept only the in-frame ones, dropping some. The sample lists 200,000 to 250,000 clones; around 83% were seen once. What was sequenced was peripheral blood. Receptor source: a woman between 50 and 59 years old with acute or convalescent COVID-19.

The V and J genes are TRBV24-1 and TRBJ2-6, with D perhaps TRBD2 (5 bases). Trimming shortened V by 2 bases and J by 2 bases, and 6 bases separated the two germline ends. This CDR3 comprises 15 residues. CDR1 and CDR2 (germline): KGHDR, SFDVKD. CDR3 loop: CATSDWTAGANVLTF. The CDR3 region has the DNA TGTGCCACCAGTGATTGGACTGCTGGGGCCAACGTCCTGACTTTC.

This clone occurred once. The gene calls are TRBV2 and TRBJ2-3; 8 bases align to TRBD2. Germline assignment: CDR1 SNHLY and CDR2 FYNNEI. Trimming removed 4 bases from V and 4 bases from J; junction bases left unmatched: 4. The CDR3 consists of 14 residues. In DNA, the CDR3 is TGTGCCAGCAGTGGAGCGGGAGCCTCAGATACGCAGTATTTT. It yields the protein CASSGAGASDTQYF.

The CDR3 DNA reads as TGTGCCAGCAGGGCAACCCTGACGCACAGTGAGACCCAGTACTTC. It is translated as CASRATLTHSETQYF. This sequence joins TRBV6-5 and TRBJ2-5; D not certain. Germline V gene lookup returns CDR1 MNHEY and CDR2 SVGAGI. V was trimmed by 6 bases and J by 5 bases, leaving 19 bases between them. This CDR3 region has 15 residues.

The chain couples TRBV5-4 to TRBJ2-3; 8 bases align to TRBD2. CDR3 length: 17 amino acids. V lost 4 bases to trimming and J lost 8 bases; unmatched junction nucleotides: 18. Germline-derived CDR1 and CDR2 are SGHNT and YYREEE (reference sequence). The CDR3 region is CASSTGMGGTSLGTQYF. The CDR3 bases are TGTGCCAGCAGCACTGGTATGGGCGGGACTAGTCTAGGTACGCAGTATTTT.

The V call is TRBV5-4, the J call TRBJ2-7; D unresolved. Trimming pared 0 bases from V and 1 base from J, leaving 8 bases between. Germline V gene sequence: CDR1 SGHNT, CDR2 YYREEE (reference sequence). The CDR3 loop spans 14 amino acids. The chain's CDR3 is CASSLEVTSYEQYF. The CDR3 DNA reads as TGTGCCAGCAGCTTGGAAGTCACTTCCTACGAGCAGTACTTC. The variable domain in full, with the rest retrieved from reference TRBV5-4 and TRBJ2-7, is ETGVTQSPTHLIKTRGQQVTLRCSSQSGHNTVSWYQQALGQGPQFIFQYYREEENGRGNFPPRFSGLQFPNYSSELNVNALELDDSALYLCASSLEVTSYEQYFGPGTRLTVT.

The rearrangement uses TRBV28 and TRBJ1-2; TRBD1 matches 7 bases. V gave up 6 bases and J gave up 4 bases; unmatched junction bases: 11. This CDR3 has 15 amino acids. The germline gives CDR1 MDHEN, CDR2 SYDVKM. The CDR3 sequence is CASSQNPGQTYGYTF. CDR3 DNA sequence: TGTGCCAGCAGCCAAAACCCGGGACAGACCTATGGCTACACCTTC.

The gene calls are TRBV3-1 (or the pseudogene TRBV3-2) and TRBJ2-2; 9 positions agree with TRBD1. Germline CDR1 is LGHDT and CDR2 is YNNKEL (reference sequence). Unmatched junction bases numbered 13, after V lost 6 bases and J lost 5 bases. CDR3 size: 17 residues. The CDR3 coding sequence is TGTGCCAGCAGTCCGACGGAATGGACAGGGGAGACCGGGGAGCTGTTTTTT. Its protein is CASSPTEWTGETGELFF.

CDR3 nucleotides: TGTGCCAGCAGTTTGGGGGGACTCGCCGGGGAGCTGTTTTTT. Amino acid sequence: CASSLGGLAGELFF. The chain couples TRBV28 to TRBJ2-2; TRBD2 might be the D (6 bases). This CDR3 is built from 14 residues. The germline V and J ends were trimmed by 3 bases and 6 bases, with 11 bases remaining between them. CDR1 MDHEN and CDR2 SYDVKM come from the germline V gene.

The gene calls are TRBV28 and TRBJ2-7; TRBD2 aligns across 14 bases. Germline trimming cut 6 bases from V and 2 bases from J; bases unmatched to any gene: 3. CDR1 is MDHEN and CDR2 is SYDVKM in the germline V gene. The CDR3 runs to 15 residues. CDR3 residues: CASSRLAGGPYEQYF. In DNA form, the CDR3 reads TGTGCCAGCAGCCGACTAGCGGGAGGGCCCTACGAGCAGTACTTC.

A note on this clone: It may be a read error: a sequence one base away is much more abundant. The same CDR3 is also encoded by other DNA sequences in this sample. The V call is TRBV7-9, the J call TRBJ2-2; TRBD1 matches at 7 bases. CDR1 SEHNR and CDR2 FQNEAQ come from the germline V gene (reference sequence). This CDR3 is built from 14 residues. With 5 bases clipped from V and 1 base from J, the junction kept 1 base outside the gene matches. The CDR3 nucleotides are TGTGCCAGCAGCCGACAGGGGAACACCGGGGAGCTGTTTTTT. This gives the protein CASSRQGNTGELFF.

The chain links TRBV28 to TRBJ2-7, with 10 bases aligning to TRBD1. CDR3 length equals 14 residues. J was trimmed by 3 bases and V by 4 bases; bases with no gene match: 3. Germline values: CDR1 MDHEN, CDR2 SYDVKM. The CDR3 region is CASSSWDRGYEQYF. CDR3 bases: TGTGCCAGCAGTTCTTGGGACAGGGGCTACGAGCAGTACTTC.

V gene TRBV19 combines with J gene TRBJ1-3; the D gene is possibly TRBD1 (6 bases). The germline CDR1 and CDR2 sequences are LNHDA and SQIVND (reference sequence). The CDR3 sequence is 15 residues long. Between the trimmed V and J ends, which lost 5 bases and 4 bases, there was a span of 15 bases. CDR3 DNA: TGTGCCAGTAGTCCCGTACAGGGACGAGGAAACACCATATATTTT. Encoded protein: CASSPVQGRGNTIYF.

The chain recombines TRBV5-1 with TRBJ1-1; no definite D call. Trimming stripped 4 bases from V and 4 bases from J, with 17 bases between. The length of the CDR3 is 15 residues. Per the germline V gene, CDR1 is SGHRS and CDR2 is YFSETQ. The CDR3, as DNA: TGCGCCAGCAGCCCGAGGGAGTTCGGGATCACTGAAGCTTTCTTT. It translates to CASSPREFGITEAFF.

For the CDR3, the DNA is TGCGCCAGCATAGGGGTTGGCGGGGAGCTGTTTTTT. It specifies CASIGVGGELFF. This chain joins TRBV10-2 and TRBJ2-2; a possible D gene is TRBD1 (5 bases). The length of the CDR3 is 12 residues. CDR1 is WSHSY and CDR2 is SAAADI in the germline V gene. V lost 7 bases, J lost 7 bases, and 10 bases lay in between.

In DNA, the CDR3 is TGTGCCAGCAAAATAAATATGGTAGCGGTAGATACGCAGTATTTT. It translates to CASKINMVAVDTQYF. The J gene is TRBJ2-3, the V gene TRBV2, with TRBD2 as a possible D gene (6 bases). This CDR3 contains 15 residues. The ends were cut back, 7 bases at V and 5 bases at J, with 19 bases in the middle. Looked up from germline, CDR1 is SNHLY and CDR2 is FYNNEI.

The rearrangement joins TRBV19 to TRBJ1-1, with TRBD1 matching over 7 bases. This CDR3 is built from 14 residues. After removal of 3 bases from V and 5 bases from J, the junction contained 6 bases not matched to a gene. Looked up from germline, CDR1 is LNHDA and CDR2 is SQIVND (reference sequence). CDR3 sequence: CASSISQGGTEAFF. The CDR3 coding sequence is TGTGCCAGTAGTATTTCGCAGGGGGGAACTGAAGCTTTCTTT.